This T cell receptor beta chain was identified in a study of beta chain features in type 1 diabetes. Overall study findings and caveats: There was a moderate but significant shortening of TCRB CDR3s in all four CD4+ subsets of Type 1 diabetes patients. Type 1 diabetes patients showed fewer insertions and more deletions at VDJ junctions.

Over 95% purity was reached by all sorted populations. This clone showed up just a few times. Its specificity is not known. Different DNA sequences within this sample yield the same CDR3. TCRB transcripts that were expressed got sequenced, as all of the isolated RNA had been reverse transcribed. Each sample of naive, central memory or regulatory T cells had, on average, about 3.6 million reads. TCRdb keeps only in-frame clones here, not all; method: immunoSEQ multiplex PCR. The table has around 260,000 clones, around 24% seen once. The V end was cut by 3 bases, the J end by 2 bases, with 4 bases between. The CDR3 contains 11 residues. Germline CDR1 is SQVTM and CDR2 is ANQGSEA.

This chain joins TRBV29-1 and TRBJ1-2; D remains unclear. The sequenced material came from naive CD4+ T cells from blood. The sequence derives from a woman between 25 and 40 years old with type 1 diabetes. The CDR3 region is CSVDRNYGYTF. In DNA form, the CDR3 reads TGCAGCGTTGACAGGAACTATGGCTACACCTTC.